This T cell receptor beta chain was retrieved from a study of CD8 T cells in Susac syndrome. Overall study results and limits: The study conceded that relatively few individuals underwent its TCR sequencing and HLA analysis.

Germline V gene sequence: CDR1 KGHSH, CDR2 LQKENI. This CDR3 region has 15 residues. Trimming left V 3 bases short and J 1 base short, with 12 bases between. As to this clonotype: The target antigen is unknown.

Random hexamers were used to reverse transcribe an amount of roughly 0.45 to 1 ug RNA. Amplification of TCR beta CDR3 was carried out by immunoSEQ multiplex PCR, which covered 54 Vbeta and 13 Jbeta segments. MiXCR was run by TCRdb on the immunoSEQ multiplex PCR reads, yielding one entry per CDR3 protein. The sample holds approximately 100,000 distinct CDR3 sequences, roughly 96% seen once. Healthy donors acted as controls, with matching for age and sex. The chain employs TRBV18 and TRBJ1-1; D unresolved. The specimen sequenced was CD4+ T cells from PBMCs. This clonotype originated in a human donor in good health. The CDR3 loop is CASSPLDGRNTEAFF. Written as DNA, the CDR3 is TGTGCCAGCTCACCCCTGGACGGGAGGAACACTGAAGCTTTCTTT.